Detailed here is one TCR beta chain. The antigen remains undetermined. J gave up 9 bases and V 5 bases, and 7 bases lay outside the gene matches. The CDR3 is 14 residues long. CDR1 is SGHTA and CDR2 is FQGNSA in the germline V gene. The sample comes from a study of response to subunit inactivated influenza vaccine. MiXCR was run by TCRdb on the RT-PCR reads, yielding one entry per CDR3 protein. This sample has hundreds of thousands of distinct CDR3 sequences, with roughly 27% found just once. Study-level findings and limits: Only a handful of new T cells, the authors suggested, are recruited with each seasonal influenza vaccination.

The sequenced sample was CD4+ T cells sorted from PBMCs, obtained more than 4 days after vaccination. The chain links TRBV7-2 to TRBJ1-6, with 7 bases that match TRBD1. This clonotype was obtained from a man aged 45-60 years who received an inactivated influenza vaccine. The CDR3 loop reads CASSPQGGSSPLHF. The CDR3 DNA is TGTGCCAGCAGCCCCCAGGGGGGTTCTTCACCCCTCCACTTT.